This entry describes one TCR beta chain. This sample was taken from a study of blood T cell repertoires in COVID-19. TCRdb's copy holds only in-frame clones and misses some; the assay was immunoSEQ multiplex PCR. The sample consists of tens of thousands of clones, 88% of them appearing once. CDR1 and CDR2 (germline): SGHTA, FQGNSA. V was pared by 5 bases and J by 5 bases, with 17 bases between. The CDR3 loop spans 15 amino acids. This clonotype was sampled from a woman aged 70 to 79 with acute or convalescent COVID-19. The rearrangement uses TRBV7-2 and TRBJ2-3; D perhaps matches TRBD2 (5 bases). Sequenced input: peripheral blood. The CDR3 loop reads CASSTQSGSGDTQYF. In DNA, the CDR3 is TGTGCCAGCAGCACACAGTCCGGAAGCGGAGATACGCAGTATTTT.